Listed below are T cell receptor beta chains from one sample, sequenced in a study of cytomegalovirus exposure and HLA in healthy donors. Sequencing was performed with immunoSEQ multiplex PCR; in TCRdb, only in-frame clones are kept and a portion is missing. Among about 160,000 clones listed, around 74% were seen once. The sequencing sample was made of PBMCs. These receptors originate from a young man in good health and CMV-seronegative. Both conserved end residues are part of each CDR3. The order of the fields is J gene, D gene, clone size, V gene, CDR3 protein, CDR3 DNA. D genes are given only for firm matches. Expanded clones are given a class, and other clones once, few, many or no size at all.

j_gene: TRBJ2-3; d_gene: TRBD2; abundance: -; v_gene: TRBV7-9; CDR3aa: CASSQTSGRALSTDTQYF; CDR3nt: TGTGCCAGCAGTCAAACTAGCGGGAGGGCCCTTAGCACAGATACGCAGTATTTT
j_gene: TRBJ2-1; d_gene: TRBD1; abundance: -; v_gene: TRBV5-6; CDR3aa: CASKFGGTGGGDEQFF; CDR3nt: TGTGCCAGCAAGTTTGGAGGGACAGGGGGCGGCGATGAGCAGTTCTTC
j_gene: TRBJ2-6; d_gene: -; abundance: once; v_gene: TRBV6-1; CDR3aa: CASSEAHSGANVLTF; CDR3nt: TGTGCCAGCAGTGAGGCCCACTCTGGGGCCAACGTCCTGACTTTC
j_gene: TRBJ2-1; d_gene: -; abundance: -; v_gene: TRBV2; CDR3aa: CASSATLLNSYNEQFF; CDR3nt: TGTGCCAGCAGCGCAACCCTACTTAACTCCTACAATGAGCAGTTCTTC
j_gene: TRBJ1-5; d_gene: -; abundance: -; v_gene: TRBV28; CDR3aa: CASTRGGFLQPQHF; CDR3nt: TGTGCCAGCACTCGCGGCGGTTTCCTTCAGCCCCAGCATTTT
j_gene: TRBJ2-7; d_gene: -; abundance: few; v_gene: TRBV5-8; CDR3aa: CASSSRRQRTYEQYF; CDR3nt: TGTGCCAGCAGCTCCCGAAGGCAGCGAACCTACGAGCAGTACTTC
j_gene: TRBJ1-3; d_gene: TRBD1; abundance: -; v_gene: TRBV27; CDR3aa: CASADRAAGNTIYF; CDR3nt: TGTGCCAGCGCCGACAGGGCTGCTGGAAACACCATATATTTT
j_gene: TRBJ2-3; d_gene: TRBD2; abundance: -; v_gene: TRBV5-8; CDR3aa: CASSPLSYGGTQYF; CDR3nt: TGTGCCAGCAGCCCCCTGAGTTACGGGGGGACGCAGTATTTT
j_gene: TRBJ2-7; d_gene: -; abundance: -; v_gene: TRBV28; CDR3aa: CASRVAGRTYEQYF; CDR3nt: TGTGCCAGCAGAGTTGCGGGACGTACCTACGAGCAGTACTTC
j_gene: TRBJ2-3; d_gene: TRBD2; abundance: -; v_gene: TRBV6-6; CDR3aa: CASRLAGVSGTDTQYF; CDR3nt: TGTGCCAGCAGGCTAGCGGGAGTCTCCGGCACAGATACGCAGTATTTT
j_gene: TRBJ2-5; d_gene: TRBD2; abundance: -; v_gene: TRBV19; CDR3aa: CASRSGGSAETQYF; CDR3nt: TGTGCCAGTAGGTCCGGCGGGAGCGCGGAGACCCAGTACTTC
j_gene: TRBJ2-3; d_gene: -; abundance: once; v_gene: TRBV2; CDR3aa: CASRFRVSTDTQYF; CDR3nt: TGTGCCAGTCGCTTTCGGGTTTCCACAGATACGCAGTATTTT
j_gene: TRBJ1-2; d_gene: TRBD1; abundance: -; v_gene: TRBV7-9; CDR3aa: CSSSRTTGDYGYTF; CDR3nt: TGTTCCAGCAGCCGGACGACAGGGGACTATGGCTACACCTTC
j_gene: TRBJ2-7; d_gene: -; abundance: -; v_gene: TRBV10-3; CDR3aa: CAISESAVKLGSSYEQYF; CDR3nt: TGTGCCATCAGTGAGTCGGCCGTCAAGCTTGGGAGCTCCTACGAGCAGTACTTC
j_gene: TRBJ2-1; d_gene: TRBD2; abundance: -; v_gene: TRBV7-9; CDR3aa: CASETSGSYNEQFF; CDR3nt: TGTGCCAGTGAGACTAGCGGCTCCTACAATGAGCAGTTCTTC
j_gene: TRBJ2-2; d_gene: -; abundance: -; v_gene: TRBV2; CDR3aa: CASRGLYTGELFF; CDR3nt: TGTGCCAGCAGGGGACTTTACACCGGGGAGCTGTTTTTT
j_gene: TRBJ2-1; d_gene: TRBD1; abundance: -; v_gene: TRBV9; CDR3aa: CASSVEGAGEQFF; CDR3nt: TGTGCCAGCAGCGTAGAGGGGGCCGGTGAGCAGTTCTTC
j_gene: TRBJ1-2; d_gene: -; abundance: few; v_gene: TRBV6-1; CDR3aa: CASGPGGFTGYTF; CDR3nt: TGTGCCAGCGGCCCTGGAGGGTTTACCGGCTACACCTTC
j_gene: TRBJ2-3; d_gene: TRBD2; abundance: -; v_gene: TRBV7-8; CDR3aa: CASSLVSGLAGVGGTDTQYF; CDR3nt: TGTGCCAGCAGCTTAGTGTCGGGACTAGCGGGAGTGGGGGGCACAGATACGCAGTATTTT
j_gene: TRBJ2-1; d_gene: TRBD2; abundance: -; v_gene: TRBV7-2; CDR3aa: CASSLTRAAGGDEQFF; CDR3nt: TGTGCCAGCAGCTTAACGCGGGCAGCGGGAGGGGATGAGCAGTTCTTC
j_gene: TRBJ2-2; d_gene: TRBD1; abundance: -; v_gene: TRBV28; CDR3aa: CASSLDRVRAGELFF; CDR3nt: TGTGCCAGCAGTTTAGACAGGGTACGAGCCGGGGAGCTGTTTTTT
j_gene: TRBJ2-7; d_gene: -; abundance: -; v_gene: TRBV30; CDR3aa: CAWTPGALLGGEQYF; CDR3nt: TGTGCCTGGACCCCAGGGGCTCTACTAGGAGGTGAGCAGTACTTC
j_gene: TRBJ1-5; d_gene: TRBD1; abundance: once; v_gene: TRBV7-9; CDR3aa: CASSLARGTGGSDQPQHF; CDR3nt: TGTGCCAGCAGCTTAGCGAGGGGTACAGGGGGCTCGGATCAGCCCCAGCATTTT
j_gene: TRBJ1-5; d_gene: -; abundance: -; v_gene: TRBV10-2; CDR3aa: CASSEFGEGNQPQHF; CDR3nt: TGCGCCAGCAGTGAGTTTGGGGAGGGAAATCAGCCCCAGCATTTT
j_gene: TRBJ2-7; d_gene: TRBD2; abundance: -; v_gene: TRBV9; CDR3aa: CASSVGEGGAFDEQYF; CDR3nt: TGTGCCAGCAGCGTAGGGGAGGGAGGGGCGTTCGACGAGCAGTACTTC
j_gene: TRBJ2-5; d_gene: TRBD2; abundance: -; v_gene: TRBV5-1; CDR3aa: CASSLGLAVETQYF; CDR3nt: TGCGCCAGCAGCTTGGGCCTAGCGGTAGAGACCCAGTACTTC
j_gene: TRBJ1-1; d_gene: -; abundance: few; v_gene: TRBV5-1; CDR3aa: CATLGGGGEAFF; CDR3nt: TGCGCCACCTTGGGGGGTGGGGGTGAAGCTTTCTTT
j_gene: TRBJ2-5; d_gene: -; abundance: -; v_gene: TRBV28; CDR3aa: CASSFELGAQYF; CDR3nt: TGTGCCAGCAGTTTTGAGCTAGGGGCCCAGTACTTC
j_gene: TRBJ1-1; d_gene: TRBD1; abundance: -; v_gene: TRBV6-5; CDR3aa: CASSYGDRETFF; CDR3nt: TGTGCCAGCAGTTACGGGGACAGGGAGACTTTCTTT
j_gene: TRBJ2-7; d_gene: -; abundance: once; v_gene: TRBV9; CDR3aa: CASSVGAGTLYEQYF; CDR3nt: TGTGCCAGCAGCGTAGGGGCAGGGACTCTCTACGAGCAGTACTTC
j_gene: TRBJ2-5; d_gene: TRBD1; abundance: few; v_gene: TRBV6-1; CDR3aa: CASSEGTGTQETQYF; CDR3nt: TGTGCCAGCAGTGAGGGGACAGGGACCCAAGAGACCCAGTACTTC